The source of this T cell receptor beta chain is a study of T cell responses to AZD1222 COVID-19 vaccine. Repertoires were generated with immunoSEQ multiplex PCR, while TCRdb's copy carries only in-frame clones and drops some. The sample holds 90,000 to 110,000 clones, approximately 90% seen once. Germline V gene data show CDR1 as KGHSH and CDR2 as LQKENI. The length of the CDR3 is 17 residues. Trimming stripped 2 bases from V and 3 bases from J, with 19 bases between. The clonotype was recovered from an adult in good health. The genes are TRBV18 and TRBJ1-2, with a tentative D call TRBD1 (5 bases). The sequencing here drew on peripheral blood, taken on day 0 of AZD1222 vaccination. CDR3: CASSPSRAGVEDYGYTF. CDR3 bases: TGTGCCAGCTCACCATCCAGGGCTGGGGTGGAGGACTATGGCTACACCTTC.